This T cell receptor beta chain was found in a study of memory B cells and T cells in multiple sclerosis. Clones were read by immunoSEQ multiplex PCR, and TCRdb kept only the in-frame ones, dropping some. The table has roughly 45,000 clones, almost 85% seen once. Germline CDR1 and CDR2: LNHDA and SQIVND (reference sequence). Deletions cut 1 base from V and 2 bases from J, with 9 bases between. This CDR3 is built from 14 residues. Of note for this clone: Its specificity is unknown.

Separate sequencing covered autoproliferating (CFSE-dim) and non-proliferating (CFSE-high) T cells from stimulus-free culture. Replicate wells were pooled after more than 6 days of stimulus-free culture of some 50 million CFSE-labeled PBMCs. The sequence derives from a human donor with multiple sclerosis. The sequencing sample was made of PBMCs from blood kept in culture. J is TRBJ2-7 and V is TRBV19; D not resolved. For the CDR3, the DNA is TGTGCCAGTAGTATAGTAGGCAGTGCCTACGAGCAGTACTTC. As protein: CASSIVGSAYEQYF.